This entry is about one T cell receptor beta chain. Only a few counts were recorded for this clonotype. No antigen is known for it. No base qualities exist here, and no much larger clone lies one base off it. The source of the sample is a study (dated by TCRdb to the mid-2010s). V is cut back by 2 bases and J by 2 bases, with 5 bases in the junction unmatched. CDR3 length: 14 amino acids, cysteine to phenylalanine. CDR3 DNA is the only sequence kept; it has 42 bases, read in frame from the first base. Reading the germline V gene (reference sequence) gives CDR1 DFQATT and CDR2 SNEGSKA. Libraries were built with RT-PCR. For sequencing, an Illumina MiSeq was employed. TCRdb trimmed the raw reads at Q25, called clones with MiXCR and kept productive beta chains. One record per CDR3 amino acid sequence lists the most common genes and DNA. This sample holds about 680,000 distinct CDR3 sequences; approximately 14% were observed only once. The ten biggest clones cover 3% to 4.5% of the sample.

Sequencing used memory CD4+ T cells from blood. Rearrangement joined TRBV20-1 to TRBJ1-2; TRBD1 matches 7 bases in the middle. The sequence was obtained from a female donor in good health, serving as a healthy control. The sequenced DNA: TGCAGTGCTAGACCGACAGGGCCGAACTATGGCTACACCTTC. This encodes CSARPTGPNYGYTF.